The clone carrying this T cell receptor (beta chain) was counted at least ten times. Its specificity is not known. The V segment lost 7 bases and the J segment 1 base; nucleotides outside the gene matches: 7. CDR3 length equals 14 residues. The germline CDR1 and CDR2 sequences are DFQATT and SNEGSKA (reference sequence). TCR beta CDR3 regions were amplified from RNA transcripts. Investigators did first-round RT-PCR with HTBI primers, then second-round multiplex PCR. TCRdb processed the multiplex PCR reads anew with MiXCR; each CDR3 protein has one entry. The table shows hundreds of thousands of distinct CDR3 sequences, with around 14% occurring only once. Ophthalmopathic donors had moderate-to-severe activity, CAS ≥3 and NOSPECS ≥4, with disease that had lasted under 3 months. Patients were diagnosed from clinical symptoms, serum thyroxine, TRAb, thyroid ultrasound and orbital computed tomography. These data are taken from a study of Graves' ophthalmopathy and Graves' hyperthyroidism.

Study-level results: Blood was where most expanded thyroid clonotypes above 0.001 frequency also turned up.

This sequence joins TRBV20-1 and TRBJ1-1; 9 positions match TRBD1. Sample: blood. This sequence originates from a woman in her 30s with Graves' ophthalmopathy. CDR3 amino acids: CSDKPGQGNTEAFF. In DNA, the CDR3 is TGCAGTGATAAACCGGGACAGGGGAACACTGAAGCTTTCTTT.